These 3 T cell receptor beta chains share one sample of origin, sequenced in a study of blood T cell repertoires in COVID-19. Some clones are missing from TCRdb's copy, which holds only in-frame ones; the method was immunoSEQ multiplex PCR. The data contain approximately 210,000 clones, about 89% of them singletons. The sample consisted of peripheral blood. These receptors all come from a woman in her thirties or forties with acute or convalescent COVID-19.

The rearrangement joins TRBV27 to TRBJ1-4; 8 bases map to TRBD1. The CDR3 has 14 amino acids. The ends lost 6 bases at V and 3 bases at J; junction bases unmatched: 3. The germline V gene encodes CDR1 MNHEY and CDR2 SMNVEV (reference sequence). As DNA, the CDR3 is TGTGCCAGCAGACAACAGGGGGCTAATGAAAAACTGTTTTTT. Its translation: CASRQQGANEKLFF.

The V and J genes are TRBV5-1 and TRBJ1-4; D not certain. CDR1 is SGHRS, CDR2 YFSETQ, per germline. Trimming took 0 bases from V and 1 from J, leaving 7 bases between them. There are 15 residues in the CDR3. CDR3 coding DNA: TGCGCCAGCAGCTTGGGGGGAGGAACTAATGAAAAACTGTTTTTT. Protein product: CASSLGGGTNEKLFF.

This rearrangement joins TRBV2 to TRBJ1-1, with 12 positions matching TRBD1. Germline V CDR1 and CDR2: SNHLY, FYNNEI. V was clipped by 5 bases and J by 3 bases; unmatched bases: 4. The length of the CDR3 is 15 residues. The CDR3 here is CASSWDRGLDTEAFF. CDR3 bases: TGTGCCAGCAGTTGGGACAGGGGGCTGGACACTGAAGCTTTCTTT.